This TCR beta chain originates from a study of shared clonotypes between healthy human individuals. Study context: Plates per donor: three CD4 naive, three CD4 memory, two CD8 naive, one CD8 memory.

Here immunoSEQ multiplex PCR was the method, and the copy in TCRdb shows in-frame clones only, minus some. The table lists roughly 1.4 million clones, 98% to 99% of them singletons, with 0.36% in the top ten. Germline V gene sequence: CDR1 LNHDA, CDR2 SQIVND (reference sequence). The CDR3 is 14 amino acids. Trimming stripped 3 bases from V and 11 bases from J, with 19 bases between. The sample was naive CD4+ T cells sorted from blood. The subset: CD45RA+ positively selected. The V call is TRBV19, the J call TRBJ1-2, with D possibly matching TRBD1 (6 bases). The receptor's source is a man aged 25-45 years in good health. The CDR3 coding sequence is TGTGCCAGTAGTATCCAACAACCAGACAGGCGATACACCTTC. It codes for CASSIQQPDRRYTF.